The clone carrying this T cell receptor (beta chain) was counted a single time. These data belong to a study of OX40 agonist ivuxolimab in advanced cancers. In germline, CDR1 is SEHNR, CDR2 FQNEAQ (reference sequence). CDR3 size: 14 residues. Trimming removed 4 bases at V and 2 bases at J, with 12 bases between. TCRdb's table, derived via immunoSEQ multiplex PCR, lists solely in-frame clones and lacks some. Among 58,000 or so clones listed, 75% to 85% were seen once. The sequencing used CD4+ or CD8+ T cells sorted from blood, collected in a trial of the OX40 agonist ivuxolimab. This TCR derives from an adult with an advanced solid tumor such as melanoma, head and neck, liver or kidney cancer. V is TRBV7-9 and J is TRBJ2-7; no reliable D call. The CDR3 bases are TGTGCCAGCAGCTCCGGTGGCAGGACCTACGAGCAGTACTTC. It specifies CASSSGGRTYEQYF.